Sequencing of this T cell receptor beta chain was carried out in a study of cytomegalovirus exposure and HLA in healthy donors. Study conclusions and caveats: Investigators reported 150 to 200 TCR beta chains as tied to cytomegalovirus. Within a later analysis, the majority of CMV-associated TCR beta chains appeared HLA-restricted. Most TCR beta V segments were productive about 87% or about 30% of the time in an earlier analysis. According to a later analysis, donors in an Asian-associated ancestry cluster reportedly had fewer N-insertions than the approximately 720-donor mean.

Trimming left V 4 bases short and J 6 bases short, with 12 bases between. Germline values: CDR1 SGHDN, CDR2 FVKESK. The CDR3 loop spans 13 amino acids. Note on this clone: The antigen is unknown.

PCR involved 60 Vbeta and 13 Jbeta primers. Using immunoSEQ multiplex PCR, the repertoire was profiled, and TCRdb retains in-frame clones only, with some absent. The profile shows 95,000 or so clones, around 81% of them singletons. The chain carries TRBV14 and TRBJ1-2, with D maybe TRBD1 (6 bases). Input material: PBMCs. The clonotype originates from a woman in her 70s in good health and CMV-seropositive. CDR3 bases: TGTGCCAGCAGCCTTAGGGGGAAAGATGGCTACACCTTC. This gives the protein CASSLRGKDGYTF.